Listed here are 8 T cell receptor beta chains from one sample, sequenced in a study of T cells in Graves' hyperthyroidism and ophthalmopathy. TCR beta CDR3 regions were amplified from RNA. First-round RT-PCR targeting the TCR CDR3 was performed with the HTBI primer set. Each CDR3 protein is one row after TCRdb ran MiXCR on the multiplex PCR reads. This sample has almost 250,000 distinct CDR3 sequences; 24% occur once, and the top ten carry under 40%. The material sequenced was blood. Receptors originate from a woman aged 40 to 49 with Graves' ophthalmopathy.

This clonotype was seen repeatedly, ten times or more. V is TRBV6-1 and J is TRBJ2-2; 9 nucleotides agree with TRBD2. V shed 11 bases and J 4 bases; nucleotides not matched to a gene: 14. This CDR3 region has 16 residues. The germline V gene encodes CDR1 MNHNS and CDR2 SASEGT. The DNA for the CDR3 is TGTGCCGCATCACGGCGGCTAGCGGGAATCACCGGGGAGCTGTTTTTT. Its protein product is CAASRRLAGITGELFF.

This clonotype has ten or more counts. The V gene is TRBV5-1, the J gene TRBJ2-5; 7 bases match TRBD2. CDR1 and CDR2 from the germline V gene are SGHRS and YFSETQ. The CDR3 has 13 amino acids. The J segment lost 5 bases and the V segment lost 3 bases, leaving 4 bases of the junction unmatched. Here the CDR3 DNA reads TGCGCCAGCAGCTCCCCCGGGAGGGAGACCCAGTACTTC. Translation gives CASSSPGRETQYF.

This clonotype came up many times. The CDR3 nucleotides read TGTGCCAGCAGCTTCAGGGATGTAGATACGCAGTATTTT. As protein: CASSFRDVDTQYF. The chain combines TRBV12-3 or TRBV12-4 with TRBJ2-3; possibly TRBD1 for D (5 bases). This CDR3 comprises 13 residues. Trimming took off 6 bases at V and 5 bases at J, with 12 bases between the two ends.

The sample holds a few counts of this clonotype. The rearrangement joins TRBV15 to TRBJ1-1; D not resolved. The CDR3 is 15 amino acids. Trimming cost V 8 bases and J 2 bases, with 18 bases left between them. The V gene's germline CDR1 is LNHNV and CDR2 YYDKDF (reference sequence). CDR3 residues: CATAAGIALNTEAFF. CDR3 sequence (DNA): TGTGCCACCGCCGCGGGGATTGCCCTTAACACTGAAGCTTTCTTT.

The gene calls are TRBV12-3 or TRBV12-4 and TRBJ2-2, with 10 nucleotides matching TRBD2. Trimming at V came to 5 bases and at J to 6 bases, leaving 3 bases not matched to a gene. This CDR3 spans 14 amino acids. The CDR3: CASSPGLASGELFF. CDR3 coding DNA: TGTGCCAGCAGTCCGGGACTAGCGTCCGGGGAGCTGTTTTTT.

The sample holds one count of this clonotype. CDR3 residues: CASSYELAGGRETQYF. In DNA, the CDR3 is TGTGCCAGCAGTTACGAACTAGCGGGAGGGCGGGAGACCCAGTACTTC. V is TRBV6-5 and J is TRBJ2-5; TRBD2 matches 13 bases. Germline V gives CDR1 MNHEY, CDR2 SVGAGI. The length of the CDR3 is 16 residues. The ends lost 2 bases at V and 5 bases at J; junction bases unmatched: 5.

Concerning this clonotype itself: This clone may be a read error of a much larger clone one base away. This chain uses TRBV24-1 with TRBJ2-6; 9 bases are a match to TRBD1. The length of the CDR3 is 19 residues. Germline values: CDR1 KGHDR, CDR2 SFDVKD. The CDR3 sequence is CASSGPPGQGNSGANVLTF. The CDR3 bases are TGTGCCTCCAGTGGACCTCCGGGACAGGGAAACTCTGGGGCCAACGTCCTGACTTTC.

In its sample, this clonotype was seen many times. The chain joins TRBV12-3 or TRBV12-4 to TRBJ2-5; D gene ambiguous. Trimming cost V 3 bases and J 1 base, with 3 bases left between them. The CDR3 is 12 residues long. CDR3: CASSFSQETQYF. The DNA of the CDR3 is TGTGCCAGCAGTTTTTCCCAAGAGACCCAGTACTTC.